Described below is a single T cell receptor (beta chain) sequence and its context. No antigen is known for it. Whole-study findings and limits: In terms of TCR gene usage, tumor memory CD4+ T cells clustered together with blood and lymph node memory CD4+ cells, as well as with lymph node naive CD4+ cells.

TCRdb re-called the 5' RACE reads through MiXCR, storing one row per CDR3 protein. The sample holds about 55,000 distinct CDR3 sequences, roughly 18% seen once. The CDR3 loop spans 15 amino acids. The ends lost 5 bases at V and 3 bases at J; junction bases unmatched: 7. Germline-derived CDR1 and CDR2 are WNHNN and SYGVQD (reference sequence). The source is a female donor with breast cancer. What was sequenced was naive CD4+ T cells sorted from blood. Subset denoted: naive CD4+ T cells, CD4+CD45RA+CD25-. The chain employs TRBV10-1 and TRBJ2-3, with 8 bases matching TRBD1. The CDR3 DNA is TGCGCCAGCAGTAACGACAGGGGAGAGACAGATACGCAGTATTTT. This codes for CASSNDRGETDTQYF.